A selection of T cell receptor beta chains follows, all from one sample in a study of blood T cells in healthy people across ages. One entry per CDR3 protein, called by TCRdb with MiXCR from the 5' RACE reads. The sample has about 1.5 million distinct CDR3 sequences, roughly 43% seen once. The sample was blood. These receptors originate from a woman between 18 and 29 years old in good health. Both conserved end residues are part of each CDR3. Fields, in order: V gene, D gene, J gene, clone size, CDR3 DNA, CDR3 protein. D genes are given only for firm matches. Part of the rows lack a size; the others show once, few, many or a class for expanded clones.

V: TRBV7-2
D: TRBD2
J: TRBJ2-1
size: few
DNA: TGTGCCAGCAGCTTAGAACTAGCGTACGAGCAGTTCTTC
CDR3: CASSLELAYEQFF

V: TRBV29-1
D: -
J: TRBJ1-1
size: -
DNA: TGCAGCGTTGAATTGGCAGCCAAGAACACTGAAGCTTTCTTT
CDR3: CSVELAAKNTEAFF

V: TRBV7-9
D: -
J: TRBJ2-7
size: -
DNA: TGTGCCAGCAGCTTAGTAGACGGTTCGACTAGCTACGAGCAGTACTTC
CDR3: CASSLVDGSTSYEQYF

V: TRBV12-3/TRBV12-4
D: TRBD2
J: TRBJ2-7
size: -
DNA: TGTGCCAGCGGGACTAGCGGTCCGTCCTACGAGCAGTACTTC
CDR3: CASGTSGPSYEQYF

V: TRBV7-9
D: -
J: TRBJ2-1
size: -
DNA: TGTGCCAGCAGAATGGGACTTACGATAGAGCAGTTCTTC
CDR3: CASRMGLTIEQFF

V: TRBV11-2
D: -
J: TRBJ2-7
size: -
DNA: TGTGCCAGCGGCCCTTCAGGGGACCTTCTGGACGAGCAGTACTTC
CDR3: CASGPSGDLLDEQYF

V: TRBV7-9
D: -
J: TRBJ1-4
size: few
DNA: TGTGCCAGCAGCTTATCCGACGCGGCGTATTTGGGGCAACTGTTTTTT
CDR3: CASSLSDAAYLGQLFF

V: TRBV20-1
D: TRBD2
J: TRBJ2-7
size: few
DNA: TGCAGTGCGAGAGATTATGGGACTAGCGGTTCCTACGAGCAGTACTTC
CDR3: CSARDYGTSGSYEQYF

V: TRBV3-1
D: -
J: TRBJ1-2
size: -
DNA: TGTGCCAGCAGCCAAGATATAGCACAGGGAAGTGGCTACACCTTC
CDR3: CASSQDIAQGSGYTF

V: TRBV7-2
D: -
J: TRBJ1-2
size: few
DNA: TGTGCCAGCAGCTGGGGCGACAGGCTGGCGTATGGCTACACCTTC
CDR3: CASSWGDRLAYGYTF

V: TRBV20-1
D: TRBD1
J: TRBJ2-1
size: -
DNA: TGCAGTGCTAGAGATACTATTAAGACGGGGACAGGGGGCTACAATGAGCAGTTCTTC
CDR3: CSARDTIKTGTGGYNEQFF

V: TRBV4-3
D: TRBD2
J: TRBJ2-3
size: -
DNA: TGCGCCAGCAGCCAGTCAATGGCGGGAGGAGTAGATACGCAGTATTTT
CDR3: CASSQSMAGGVDTQYF

V: TRBV7-9
D: -
J: TRBJ1-2
size: few
DNA: TGTGCCAGCAGCCCAGGCGATGTCTACACCTTC
CDR3: CASSPGDVYTF

V: TRBV3-1
D: -
J: TRBJ2-5
size: -
DNA: TGTGCCAGCAGCCGGTTAGGGATACAAGAGACCCAGTACTTC
CDR3: CASSRLGIQETQYF

V: TRBV12-3/TRBV12-4
D: TRBD1
J: TRBJ2-7
size: once
DNA: TGTGCTTCGCGTGACAGGGCTTTCGACGAGCAGTACTTC
CDR3: CASRDRAFDEQYF

V: TRBV28
D: TRBD2
J: TRBJ2-3
size: few
DNA: TGTGCCAGCAGTCTGACTGGGACTAGCAATGGGGAGTATTTT
CDR3: CASSLTGTSNGEYF

V: TRBV12-3/TRBV12-4
D: -
J: TRBJ1-1
size: -
DNA: TGTGCAACCACTCTGGCGGGTCGGGAGACTGAAGCTTTCTTT
CDR3: CATTLAGRETEAFF

V: TRBV7-9
D: -
J: TRBJ2-7
size: -
DNA: TGTGCCAGCAGCTCGATAGACTACGAGCAGTACTTC
CDR3: CASSSIDYEQYF

V: TRBV6-2/TRBV6-3
D: TRBD2
J: TRBJ2-7
size: -
DNA: TGTGCCAGCAGTTTCCGACTAGCGGGAGACGGCTCCTACGAGCAGTACTTC
CDR3: CASSFRLAGDGSYEQYF

V: TRBV30
D: -
J: TRBJ2-1
size: -
DNA: TGTGCCTGGAGTGTAGGGGCCTACAATGAGCAGTTCTTC
CDR3: CAWSVGAYNEQFF

V: TRBV29-1
D: TRBD2
J: TRBJ2-5
size: few
DNA: TGCAGCGTTGAAGACGGGCGGGGGGCCCAAGAGACCCAGTACTTC
CDR3: CSVEDGRGAQETQYF

V: TRBV6-5
D: -
J: TRBJ2-3
size: -
DNA: TGTGCCAGCAGTCGGTTGAGGGGGGCAGATACGCAGTATTTT
CDR3: CASSRLRGADTQYF

V: TRBV3-1
D: TRBD2
J: TRBJ2-3
size: -
DNA: TGTGCCAGCAGCCAAGGCGGGAGGGCCCCTACAGATACGCAGTATTTT
CDR3: CASSQGGRAPTDTQYF

V: TRBV10-3
D: -
J: TRBJ1-2
size: -
DNA: TGTGCCATAGGACAGACTAACTATGGCTACACCTTC
CDR3: CAIGQTNYGYTF

V: TRBV12-3/TRBV12-4
D: TRBD2
J: TRBJ2-1
size: few
DNA: TGTGCCAGCAGTCATAGCGGGGGGGCCTTTGAGCAGTTCTTC
CDR3: CASSHSGGAFEQFF

V: TRBV6-6
D: -
J: TRBJ1-6
size: -
DNA: TGTGCCAGCACATTGTCCGGGGAAGGCTCACCCCTCCACTTT
CDR3: CASTLSGEGSPLHF

V: TRBV20-1
D: -
J: TRBJ1-2
size: -
DNA: TGCAGTGCTAGAGATCGGCTTGGGGCAGGGACCTATGGCTACACCTTC
CDR3: CSARDRLGAGTYGYTF

V: TRBV20-1
D: -
J: TRBJ1-4
size: few
DNA: TGCAGTGCTAGAGATCGGAAGGGGGGTGCCTTGGAAAAACTGTTTTTT
CDR3: CSARDRKGGALEKLFF